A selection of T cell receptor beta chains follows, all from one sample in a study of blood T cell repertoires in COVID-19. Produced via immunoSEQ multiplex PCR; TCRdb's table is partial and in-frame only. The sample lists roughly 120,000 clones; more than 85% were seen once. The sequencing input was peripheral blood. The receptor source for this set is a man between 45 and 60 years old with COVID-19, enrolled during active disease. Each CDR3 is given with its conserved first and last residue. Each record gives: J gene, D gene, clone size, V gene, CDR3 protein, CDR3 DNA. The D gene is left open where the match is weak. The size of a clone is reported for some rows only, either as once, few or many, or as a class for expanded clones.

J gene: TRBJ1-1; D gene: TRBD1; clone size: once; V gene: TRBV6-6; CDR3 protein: CASSYSLRTGGTEAFF; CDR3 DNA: TGTGCCAGCAGTTACTCGTTGAGGACAGGGGGCACTGAAGCTTTCTTT
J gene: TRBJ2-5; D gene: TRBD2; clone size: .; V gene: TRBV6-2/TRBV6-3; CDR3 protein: CASSTGLAEETQYF; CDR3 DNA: TGTGCCAGCAGTACTGGGCTAGCGGAAGAGACCCAGTACTTC
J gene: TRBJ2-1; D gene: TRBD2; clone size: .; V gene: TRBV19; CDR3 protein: CASSTGLGVPYNEQFF; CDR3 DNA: TGTGCCAGTAGTACTGGACTAGGGGTTCCTTACAATGAGCAGTTCTTC
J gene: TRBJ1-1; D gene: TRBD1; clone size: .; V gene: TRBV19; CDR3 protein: CASSRGGTGGTEAFF; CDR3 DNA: TGTGCCAGTAGTCGTGGCGGGACAGGGGGGACTGAAGCTTTCTTT
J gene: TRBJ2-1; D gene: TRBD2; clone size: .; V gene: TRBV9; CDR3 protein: CASSVSPGLAVNEQFF; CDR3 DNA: TGTGCCAGCAGCGTCTCGCCGGGACTAGCGGTCAATGAGCAGTTCTTC
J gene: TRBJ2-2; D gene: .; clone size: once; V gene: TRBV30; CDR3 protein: CAWSKLQGAGELFF; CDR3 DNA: TGTGCCTGGAGTAAGCTACAGGGAGCCGGGGAGCTGTTTTTT
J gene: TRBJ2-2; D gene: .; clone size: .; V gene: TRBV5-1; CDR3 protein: CASTISGELFF; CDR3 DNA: TGCGCCAGCACTATATCCGGGGAGCTGTTTTTT
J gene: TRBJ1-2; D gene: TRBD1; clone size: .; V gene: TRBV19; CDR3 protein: CASSTGTDLIYGYTF; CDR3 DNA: TGTGCCAGTAGTACGGGGACAGACCTGATCTATGGCTACACCTTC
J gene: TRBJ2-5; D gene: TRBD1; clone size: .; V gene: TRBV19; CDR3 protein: CASSMRGRETQYF; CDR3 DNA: TGTGCCAGTAGTATGAGGGGGCGGGAGACCCAGTACTTC
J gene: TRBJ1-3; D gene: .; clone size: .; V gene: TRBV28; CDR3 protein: CASSLGTRGNTIYF; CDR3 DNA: TGTGCCAGCAGTTTGGGGACACGGGGAAACACCATATATTTT
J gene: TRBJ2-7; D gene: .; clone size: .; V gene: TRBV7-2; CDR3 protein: CASSPPTPYEQYF; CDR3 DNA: TGTGCCAGCAGCCCTCCGACTCCCTACGAGCAGTACTTC
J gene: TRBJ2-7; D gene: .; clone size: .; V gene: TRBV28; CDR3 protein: CASSLDRAYEQYF; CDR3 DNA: TGTGCCAGCAGTTTAGACCGGGCCTACGAGCAGTACTTC
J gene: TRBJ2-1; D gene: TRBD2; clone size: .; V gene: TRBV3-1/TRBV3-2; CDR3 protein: CASSQSGAGGSHNEQFF; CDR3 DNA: TGTGCCAGCAGCCAAAGCGGGGCGGGAGGGAGCCACAATGAGCAGTTCTTC
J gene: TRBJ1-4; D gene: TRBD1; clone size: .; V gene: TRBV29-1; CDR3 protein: CSVAKGQTNEKLFF; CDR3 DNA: TGCAGCGTTGCGAAGGGACAGACGAATGAAAAACTGTTTTTT
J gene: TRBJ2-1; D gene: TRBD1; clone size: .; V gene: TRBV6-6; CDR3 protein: CASSPGTGVYNEQFF; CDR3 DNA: TGTGCCAGCAGCCCCGGGACAGGGGTTTACAATGAGCAGTTCTTC
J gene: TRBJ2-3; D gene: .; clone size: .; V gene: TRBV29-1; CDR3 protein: CSSRGLADTDTQYF; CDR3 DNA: TGCAGTTCCCGGGGGCTAGCGGACACAGATACGCAGTATTTT
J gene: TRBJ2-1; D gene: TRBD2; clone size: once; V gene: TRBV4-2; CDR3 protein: CASSQAPLAGDNEQFF; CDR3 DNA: TGTGCCAGCAGCCAAGCCCCACTAGCGGGAGACAATGAGCAGTTCTTC
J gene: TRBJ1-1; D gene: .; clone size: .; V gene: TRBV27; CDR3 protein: CASSSGGRNTEAFF; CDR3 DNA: TGTGCCAGCAGTTCTGGGGGCAGGAACACTGAAGCTTTCTTT
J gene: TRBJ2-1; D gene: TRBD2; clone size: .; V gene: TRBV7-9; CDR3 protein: CASEGTSFNEQFF; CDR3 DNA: TGTGCCAGCGAGGGGACTAGCTTCAATGAGCAGTTCTTC
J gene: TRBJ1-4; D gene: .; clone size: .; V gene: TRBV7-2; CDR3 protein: CASSLDAYLETNEKLFF; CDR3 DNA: TGTGCCAGCAGCTTAGACGCTTACCTAGAAACTAATGAAAAACTGTTTTTT
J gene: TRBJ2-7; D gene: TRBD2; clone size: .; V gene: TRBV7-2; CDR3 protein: CASSFRTSGPETYEQYF; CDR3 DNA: TGTGCCAGCAGCTTCCGGACTAGCGGGCCGGAGACCTACGAGCAGTACTTC
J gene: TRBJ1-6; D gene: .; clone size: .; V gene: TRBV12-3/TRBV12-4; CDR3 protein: CASSYTGTSPLHF; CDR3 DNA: TGTGCCAGCAGTTACACAGGGACTTCACCCCTCCACTTT
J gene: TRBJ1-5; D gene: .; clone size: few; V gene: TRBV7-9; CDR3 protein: CASSILDPYSNQPQHF; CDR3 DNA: TGTGCCAGCAGCATCCTAGATCCTTATAGCAATCAGCCCCAGCATTTT
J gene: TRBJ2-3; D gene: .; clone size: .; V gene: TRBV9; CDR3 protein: CASSPLDSGTDTQYF; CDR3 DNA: TGTGCCAGCAGCCCGCTGGACAGCGGCACAGATACGCAGTATTTT
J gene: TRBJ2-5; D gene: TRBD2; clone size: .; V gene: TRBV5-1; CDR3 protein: CASSSHGEGRETQYF; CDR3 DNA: TGCGCCAGCAGCTCCCACGGGGAGGGCCGAGAGACCCAGTACTTC
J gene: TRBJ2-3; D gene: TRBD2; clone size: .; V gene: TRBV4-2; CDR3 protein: CASSQLEAGGPSSTDTQYF; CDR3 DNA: TGTGCCAGCAGCCAGCTCGAAGCGGGAGGCCCCTCTAGCACAGATACGCAGTATTTT
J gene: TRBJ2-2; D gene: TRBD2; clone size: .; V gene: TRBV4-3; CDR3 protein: CASSQQSSGRNTGELFF; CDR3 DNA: TGCGCCAGCAGCCAACAGTCTAGCGGGAGGAACACCGGGGAGCTGTTTTTT
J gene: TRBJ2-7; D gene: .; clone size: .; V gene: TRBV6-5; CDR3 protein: CASSKSLWSSYEQYF; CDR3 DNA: TGTGCCAGCAGCAAATCCCTCTGGAGCTCCTACGAGCAGTACTTC
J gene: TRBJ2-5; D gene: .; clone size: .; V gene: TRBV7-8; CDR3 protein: CASSLVRRYQETQYF; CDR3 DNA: TGTGCCAGCAGCTTAGTAAGGCGGTACCAAGAGACCCAGTACTTC
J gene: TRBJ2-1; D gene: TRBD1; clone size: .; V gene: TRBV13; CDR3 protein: CASSSSGQPEQFF; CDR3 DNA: TGTGCCAGCAGCTCCTCGGGACAGCCCGAGCAGTTCTTC
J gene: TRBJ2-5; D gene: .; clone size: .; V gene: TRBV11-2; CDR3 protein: CASSPAAAPGETQYF; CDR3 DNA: TGTGCCAGCAGCCCAGCGGCGGCGCCCGGAGAGACCCAGTACTTC
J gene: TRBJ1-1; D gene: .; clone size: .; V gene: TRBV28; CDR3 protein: CASRGGGQYTEAFF; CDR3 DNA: TGTGCCAGCAGAGGGGGGGGGCAGTACACTGAAGCTTTCTTT
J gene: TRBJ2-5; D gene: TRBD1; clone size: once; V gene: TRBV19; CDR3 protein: CASRDTGAGETQYF; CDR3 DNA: TGTGCCAGTAGAGACACAGGGGCAGGGGAGACCCAGTACTTC
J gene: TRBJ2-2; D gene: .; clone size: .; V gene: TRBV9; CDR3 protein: CASSVVSGSGELFF; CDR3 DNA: TGTGCCAGCAGCGTAGTCTCAGGGTCCGGGGAGCTGTTTTTT
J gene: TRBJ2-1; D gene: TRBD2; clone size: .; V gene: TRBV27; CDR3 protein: CASSRNPGTSYNEQFF; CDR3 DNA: TGTGCCAGCAGTCGAAATCCCGGGACTAGCTACAATGAGCAGTTCTTC
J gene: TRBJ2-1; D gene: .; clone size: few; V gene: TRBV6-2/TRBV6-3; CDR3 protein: CASSYRHELPEQFF; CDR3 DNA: TGTGCCAGCAGTTACCGCCACGAGTTGCCTGAGCAGTTCTTC
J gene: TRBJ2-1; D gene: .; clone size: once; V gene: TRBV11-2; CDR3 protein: CASSASSVSYNEQFF; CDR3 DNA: TGTGCCAGCAGCGCCTCTAGCGTCTCCTACAATGAGCAGTTCTTC
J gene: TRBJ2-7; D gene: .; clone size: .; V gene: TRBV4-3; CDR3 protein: CASSQVGIGAGEQYF; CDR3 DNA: TGCGCCAGCAGCCAAGTAGGTATTGGCGCCGGGGAGCAGTACTTC
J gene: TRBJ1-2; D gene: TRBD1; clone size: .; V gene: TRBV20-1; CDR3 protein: CSASRGQNNYGYTF; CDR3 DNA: TGCAGTGCTAGTAGGGGACAGAATAACTATGGCTACACCTTC
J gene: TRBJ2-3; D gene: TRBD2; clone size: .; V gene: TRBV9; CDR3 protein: CASSFGTSAGTDTQYF; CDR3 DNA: TGTGCCAGCAGTTTCGGGACTAGCGCGGGCACAGATACGCAGTATTTT
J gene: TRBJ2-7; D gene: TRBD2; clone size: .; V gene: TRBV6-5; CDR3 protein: CASISGRGKQYF; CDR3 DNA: TGTGCCAGCATTAGCGGGAGAGGGAAGCAGTACTTC
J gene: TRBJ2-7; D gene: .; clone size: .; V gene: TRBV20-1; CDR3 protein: CSASVTVSSYEQYF; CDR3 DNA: TGCAGTGCTAGTGTCACGGTGAGCTCCTACGAGCAGTACTTC
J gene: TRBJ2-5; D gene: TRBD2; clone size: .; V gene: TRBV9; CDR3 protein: CASSVGGLAGIQETQYF; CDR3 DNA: TGTGCCAGCAGCGTAGGGGGACTAGCGGGAATCCAAGAGACCCAGTACTTC
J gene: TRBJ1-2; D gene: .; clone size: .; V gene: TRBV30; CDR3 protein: CAWSGQLYGYTF; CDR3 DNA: TGTGCCTGGAGCGGACAGCTCTATGGCTACACCTTC